A selection of T cell receptor beta chains follows, all from one sample in a study of shared clonotypes between healthy human individuals. This table comes from immunoSEQ multiplex PCR, and its TCRdb copy is limited to in-frame clones, with some not included. Among approximately 2,200,000 clones, about 93% were seen once, and the ten largest hold about 1.5%. Material for sequencing was naive CD8+ T cells from PBMCs. These receptors all stem from a man aged 18-30 years in good health. Some clones in this sample may be carry-over from other donors' samples. CDR3s include the opening cysteine and the closing phenylalanine or tryptophan. D genes are given only for firm matches.

>TRBV5-1|TRBJ2-7|TRBD2
CASSFSREGRPYEQYF
TGCGCCAGCAGCTTTTCGCGGGAGGGCCGTCCATACGAGCAGTACTTC
>TRBV29-1|TRBJ2-7|TRBD2
CSARTSGGQYEQYF
TGCAGCGCCCGGACTAGCGGGGGACAATACGAGCAGTACTTC
>TRBV9|TRBJ2-1|NA
CASSETPGIYNEQFF
TGTGCCAGCAGCGAAACCCCAGGTATCTACAATGAGCAGTTCTTC
>TRBV15|TRBJ1-3|NA
CATSRDQPGNTIYF
TGTGCCACCAGCAGAGATCAACCTGGAAACACCATATATTTT
>TRBV6-5|TRBJ1-3|TRBD1
CASRDRGLSGNTIYF
TGTGCCAGCAGGGACAGGGGTCTCTCTGGAAACACCATATATTTT
>TRBV25-1|TRBJ2-7|TRBD2
CASTGGYEQYF
TGTGCCAGCACCGGGGGGTACGAGCAGTACTTC
>TRBV27|TRBJ1-1|NA
CASSLSPPATEAFF
TGTGCCAGCAGTTTATCCCCACCGGCGACTGAAGCTTTCTTT
>TRBV11-2|TRBJ2-5|TRBD2
CASSHEPWASGPQETQYF
TGTGCCAGCAGCCACGAACCGTGGGCTAGCGGGCCACAAGAGACCCAGTACTTC
>TRBV7-9|TRBJ2-5|NA
CASSNLTSQETQYF
TGTGCCAGCAGCAACTTGACAAGCCAAGAGACCCAGTACTTC
>TRBV7-7|TRBJ2-1|TRBD2
CASSPGTSRDEQFF
TGTGCCAGCAGCCCGGGGACTAGCCGGGATGAGCAGTTCTTC
>TRBV10-3|TRBJ1-2|NA
CAIYAGVQDYGYTF
TGTGCCATCTACGCGGGTGTGCAGGACTATGGCTACACCTTC
>TRBV7-9|TRBJ1-2|TRBD1
CASSPESLTGPYGYTF
TGTGCCAGCAGCCCGGAGAGCCTGACAGGGCCTTATGGCTACACCTTC
>TRBV27|TRBJ2-1|TRBD1
CASSFSQGAYEQFF
TGTGCCAGCAGTTTCTCACAGGGGGCCTATGAGCAGTTCTTC
>TRBV19|TRBJ2-7|TRBD1
CASSKDRTGNYEQYF
TGTGCCAGTAGTAAGGATCGGACAGGGAACTACGAGCAGTACTTC
>TRBV7-9|TRBJ1-2|NA
CASTAGLDGSSGYTF
TGTGCCAGCACCGCAGGGCTGGACGGTTCCTCTGGCTACACCTTC
>TRBV28|TRBJ1-1|NA
CASSLFGGITEAFF
TGTGCCAGCAGTTTATTTGGCGGGATCACTGAAGCTTTCTTT
>TRBV28|TRBJ1-3|NA
CASSLSGFGNTIYF
TGTGCCAGCAGTTTATCCGGGTTCGGAAACACCATATATTTT